The clone carrying this T cell receptor (beta chain) was seen a handful of times. The antigen is unknown. Deletions cut 4 bases from V and 3 bases from J, with 22 bases between. CDR1 and CDR2 (germline): LNHDA, SQIVND (reference sequence). The CDR3 runs to 18 residues. Assay: immunoSEQ multiplex PCR; the TCRdb copy retains only in-frame clones and omits some. The data hold some 140,000 clones, with over 65% observed a single time. The sample originates from a study of T cell responses to AZD1222 COVID-19 vaccine. Looking at the study overall: Analysis merged second doses at about 4 or about 12 weeks. Findings and limits, study-wide: Most donors were white British and more were female, and clonal diversity was possibly underestimated. The repertoires were collected only after the peak T cell response.

The source was peripheral blood, collected on day 0 of AZD1222 vaccination. The chain joins TRBV19 to TRBJ2-1, with no clear D. This TCR came from an adult in good health. As DNA, the CDR3 is TGTGCCAGTAGTAGATCACGGTCCAACGTTGGGATCTACAATGAGCAGTTCTTC. Translation: CASSRSRSNVGIYNEQFF. The full variable domain, in which reference TRBV19 and TRBJ2-1 provide the parts outside the CDR3, is DGGITQSPKYLFRKEGQNVTLSCEQNLNHDAMYWYRQDPGQGLRLIYYSQIVNDFQKGDIAEGYSVSREKKESFPLTVTSAQKNPTAFYLCASSRSRSNVGIYNEQFFGPGTRLTVL.